These T cell receptor beta chains were read from a single sample in a study of siplizumab effects on memory and regulatory T cells. Produced via immunoSEQ multiplex PCR; TCRdb's table is partial and in-frame only. The repertoire holds about 14,000 clones, roughly 50% seen once, with approximately 8.5% in the top ten. No antigen has been identified for these receptors. Sequences were obtained from CFSE-low (dividing) CD4+ T cells sorted from an allogeneic mixed lymphocyte reaction. Receptor source: a human donor in good health; the cells came from an allogeneic mixed lymphocyte reaction. The CDR3 runs from the conserved cysteine through the conserved F or W. The order of the fields is clone size, V gene, J gene, D gene, CDR3 DNA, CDR3 protein. The D gene is left open where the match is weak. The size entry is marked missing in some rows and otherwise reads once, few, many or a size class.

.	TRBV19	TRBJ1-2	.	TGTGCCAGTAGTAACGAGGACAGAATATATGGCTACACCTTC	CASSNEDRIYGYTF
.	TRBV7-9	TRBJ2-5	.	TGTGCCAGCAGCCGAGGCGAGACCCAGTACTTC	CASSRGETQYF
.	TRBV6-6	TRBJ1-6	TRBD1	TGTGCCAGCAGCAGGGGACAGGGTGATTCACCCCTCCACTTT	CASSRGQGDSPLHF
few	TRBV5-4	TRBJ1-1	.	TGTGCCAGCAGCACGAAGACAGGCTTCCCTGAAGCTTTCTTT	CASSTKTGFPEAFF
medium-sized	TRBV5-1	TRBJ1-5	TRBD1	TGCGCCAGCAGTTTAGGGACAGCGCTCAATCAGCCCCAGCATTTT	CASSLGTALNQPQHF
.	TRBV9	TRBJ2-2	.	TGTGCCAGCAGCACTTTAGGACAGCACGCGAACACCGGGGAGCTGTTTTTT	CASSTLGQHANTGELFF
medium-sized	TRBV6-5	TRBJ2-7	.	TGTGCCAGCAGTTACTCGTACCAGGGTTACGAGCAGTACTTC	CASSYSYQGYEQYF
.	TRBV9	TRBJ2-7	.	TGTGCCAGCAGCGTACTTGGAGACAGTAACTACGAGCAGTACTTC	CASSVLGDSNYEQYF
.	TRBV4-2	TRBJ2-7	TRBD1	TGTGCCAGCAGCCAAGAAGGTGGGACAGGCGATTCCTACGAGCAGTACTTC	CASSQEGGTGDSYEQYF
.	TRBV18	TRBJ1-1	.	TGTGCCAGCTCACCACGCCTGAACACTGAAGCTTTCTTT	CASSPRLNTEAFF
few	TRBV9	TRBJ1-6	TRBD1	TGTGCCAGCAGCGAGGGGACAGGGGTGCACTCACCCCTCCACTTT	CASSEGTGVHSPLHF
medium-sized	TRBV6-5	TRBJ2-5	TRBD1	TGTGCCAGCAGCGGAACAGGGGTCCAAGAGACCCAGTACTTC	CASSGTGVQETQYF
medium-sized	TRBV11-2	TRBJ1-4	.	TGTGCCAGCAGCATCCCCGGGCTACCTAATGAAAAACTGTTTTTT	CASSIPGLPNEKLFF
.	TRBV30	TRBJ2-5	.	TGTGCCTGGAGTCGCAACGGGGGGCGGGAGACCCAGTACTTC	CAWSRNGGRETQYF
.	TRBV7-9	TRBJ2-5	TRBD1	TGTGCCAGCAGCCCAGCCCGGGACAGGGCAACCCAGTACTTC	CASSPARDRATQYF
medium-sized	TRBV7-2	TRBJ1-2	TRBD1	TGTGCCAGCAGCCCCCCCGGGACAGGGTTTGGCTACACCTTC	CASSPPGTGFGYTF
.	TRBV7-8	TRBJ1-1	TRBD1	TGTGCCAGCAGCTTGCTTGGGACAGGGTTGAACACTGAAGCTTTCTTT	CASSLLGTGLNTEAFF
few	TRBV5-8	TRBJ1-3	.	TGTGCCAGCAGTTACGGGACATCAAGCTCTGGAAACACCATATATTTT	CASSYGTSSSGNTIYF
.	TRBV7-9	TRBJ2-1	TRBD1	TGTGCCAGCCTATTACAGGGGGCTTCCTACAATGAGCAGTTCTTC	CASLLQGASYNEQFF
.	TRBV5-1	TRBJ1-2	.	TGCGCCAGCACCCATTCAATTGGAGCAAATGGCTACACCTTC	CASTHSIGANGYTF
.	TRBV4-2	TRBJ2-7	TRBD2	TGTGCCAGCAGCTTTGGAAGCGGGGGGTCCTACGAGCAGTACTTC	CASSFGSGGSYEQYF
medium-sized	TRBV4-1	TRBJ2-7	.	TGCGCCAGCAGCCAAGATCGGGCAGGCACCCCCTACGAGCAGTACTTC	CASSQDRAGTPYEQYF
.	TRBV15	TRBJ1-4	TRBD1	TGTGCCACCAGCAGAAACGACAGGGGTGGTGAAAAACTGTTTTTT	CATSRNDRGGEKLFF
.	TRBV13	TRBJ2-1	TRBD1	TGTGCCAGCAGCTTTCGACAGGGATTAAATGAGCAGTTCTTC	CASSFRQGLNEQFF
once	TRBV10-3	TRBJ2-3	.	TGTGCCACCAAGGGGGTAGCTGACTTCCCGCAGTATTTT	CATKGVADFPQYF
.	TRBV10-3	TRBJ2-2	.	TGTGCCATCAGTGAGTCGAGCGGCCCGAACACCGGGGAGCTGTTTTTT	CAISESSGPNTGELFF
.	TRBV10-1	TRBJ2-3	.	TGCGCCAGCAGTGAGGGAGGGGCGGGGGATACGCAGTATTTT	CASSEGGAGDTQYF
.	TRBV11-2	TRBJ1-6	.	TGTGCCAGCAGCTTTCGCGACTCTTCGAATTCACCCCTCCACTTT	CASSFRDSSNSPLHF
.	TRBV5-1	TRBJ1-1	TRBD1	TGCGCCAGCAGCTTCCGACAGGGGGGCACTGAAGCTTTCTTT	CASSFRQGGTEAFF
.	TRBV5-4	TRBJ2-2	TRBD2	TGTGCCAGCAGCGGAGCGGGAAGTATCACCGGGGAGCTGTTTTTT	CASSGAGSITGELFF
.	TRBV2	TRBJ2-3	.	TGTGCCAGCAGTGAAACAGATACGCAGTATTTT	CASSETDTQYF
.	TRBV6-6	TRBJ2-7	.	TGTGCCAGCAGCGTACCATTAGGTTACGAGCAGTACTTC	CASSVPLGYEQYF
.	TRBV7-9	TRBJ1-2	.	TGTGCCAGCAGCTCGGACGGAGACATAGCTAACTATGGCTACACCTTC	CASSSDGDIANYGYTF
.	TRBV18	TRBJ2-1	.	TGTGCCAGCTCACCACCGTCCCGGGGGATCAATGAGCAGTTCTTC	CASSPPSRGINEQFF
.	TRBV4-2	TRBJ2-4	.	TGTGCCAGCAGCCAAGATTTGGGGGCGGGCGCCCGGGGGAACATTCAGTACTTC	CASSQDLGAGARGNIQYF
.	TRBV11-2	TRBJ1-1	.	TGTGCCAGCAGCTTCGACCCTAACACTGAAGCTTTCTTT	CASSFDPNTEAFF
.	TRBV13	TRBJ2-7	.	TGTGCCAGCAGCTCCAGGGGCGGGACTGATACCTACGAGCAGTACTTC	CASSSRGGTDTYEQYF
.	TRBV19	TRBJ2-2	.	TGTGCCAGTAGTCCCCCTCTTGGACTAGGGGGCGGCGGCACCGGGGAGCTGTTTTTT	CASSPPLGLGGGGTGELFF
.	TRBV27	TRBJ2-7	.	TGTGCCAGCAGGGGTCCCGGGACCTCCGAGCAGTACTTC	CASRGPGTSEQYF
.	TRBV7-8	TRBJ2-1	.	TGTGCCAGCAGCCCCCAGGGCGCAGCCGGGCATGAGCAGTTCTTC	CASSPQGAAGHEQFF
medium-sized	TRBV7-9	TRBJ2-7	TRBD2	TGTGCCAGCAGCATCACAGGCGGCGGGAGTGGGAAGCAGTACTTC	CASSITGGGSGKQYF
few	TRBV5-1	TRBJ2-3	.	TGCGCCAGCAGCCCCTCTAGCACAGATACGCAGTATTTT	CASSPSSTDTQYF
few	TRBV11-3	TRBJ2-5	.	TGTGCCAGCAGCTTAGGAGGGGCCGAGACCCAGTACTTC	CASSLGGAETQYF